This T cell receptor (beta chain) is from a study of cytomegalovirus exposure and HLA in healthy donors. This CDR3 is 15 amino acids long. CDR1 and CDR2 (germline): WSHSY, SAAADI. V gave up 0 bases and J gave up 8 bases, with 15 bases separating them. Primers included in the PCR were 60 Vbeta and 13 Jbeta primers. Assay used: immunoSEQ multiplex PCR; TCRdb lists only in-frame clones, some missing. Among 100,000 to 140,000 clones listed, roughly three quarters were seen once. The chain couples TRBV10-2 to TRBJ2-3; D is unresolved. The source is a man aged 18 to 29 in good health and CMV-seronegative. The material sequenced was PBMCs. The CDR3 DNA is TGCGCCAGCAGTGAGTCGACTTTTAAGCGAGGTACGCAGTATTTT. Its protein is CASSESTFKRGTQYF.